Shown below are 32 T cell receptor beta chains from a single sample sequenced in a study of regulatory T cells in long-lasting Graves disease. The time point is: persistent/refractory GD, antithyroid drugs over 5 years with positive TRAb. There was RNA extracted from PBMCs, and the TCR library was made from it. HTBI primers from iRepertoire and Arm-PCR of CDR3 regions yielded the TCR beta libraries. TCRdb reprocessed the multiplex PCR reads via MiXCR and lists one record per CDR3 protein. The table shows roughly 400,000 distinct CDR3 sequences, with 20% to 25% occurring only once. The sequencing here drew on peripheral blood mononuclear cells (PBMCs), taken when the disease was refractory, from a patient treated with antithyroid drugs. The receptors shown here come from a female donor with Graves disease.

This clonotype was detected many times. This sequence joins TRBV28 and TRBJ2-4; TRBD1 matches at 8 bases. V shed 3 bases, J shed 2 bases, and the junction held 9 bases outside the gene matches. The CDR3 contains 17 residues. Looked up from germline, CDR1 is MDHEN and CDR2 is SYDVKM. CDR3 amino acids: CASSFDRTGNSKNIQYF. As DNA, the CDR3 is TGTGCCAGCAGTTTTGACAGGACAGGGAATTCCAAAAACATTCAGTACTTC.

This clonotype was found once. J is TRBJ2-1 and V is TRBV2; perhaps D is TRBD1 or TRBD2 (5 bases each). The CDR3 totals 15 residues. Germline lookup yields CDR1 SNHLY and CDR2 FYNNEI. Trimming pared 4 bases from V and 0 bases from J, leaving 10 bases between. The CDR3: CASSGGAGSYNEQFF. The CDR3 nucleotides are TGTGCCAGCAGTGGAGGGGCGGGCTCCTACAATGAGCAGTTCTTC.

This clonotype has more than one count but fewer than ten. V usage is TRBV29-1 and J usage is TRBJ1-3; D gene unclear. The CDR3 runs to 15 residues. Germline V CDR1 and CDR2: SQVTM, ANQGSEA. Trimming removed 0 bases at V and 3 bases at J, with 12 bases between. In nucleotides, the CDR3 is TGCAGCGTTGAAGAGGGTCAGCTCGGTGGAAACACCATATATTTT. Its protein product is CSVEEGQLGGNTIYF.

As concerns this clonotype: A read error is likely here: a far larger clone is one base away. The chain employs TRBV28 and TRBJ2-7; the D gene could be TRBD1 or TRBD2 (7 bases each). TRBJ2-5 explains the end of the DNA better; the J call may be wrong. This CDR3 comprises 12 residues. Germline CDR1 reads MDHEN; CDR2 reads SYDVKM. The DNA for the CDR3 is TGTGCCTTCCAGGGGGGGGAAGAGACCCAGTACTTC. It is translated as CAFQGGEETQYF.

V is TRBV6-1 and J is TRBJ2-1; the match to TRBD2 covers 12 bases. This CDR3 contains 18 residues. CDR1 is MNHNS, CDR2 SASEGT, per germline. J was trimmed by 8 bases and V by 5 bases; bases with no gene match: 16. The CDR3 loop is CASSHLTSGRMIYHEQFF. The DNA of the CDR3 is TGTGCCAGCAGTCACCTGACTAGCGGGAGAATGATTTACCATGAGCAGTTCTTC.

This clonotype appeared a few times. The rearrangement links TRBV5-1 to TRBJ2-5; 8 bases line up with TRBD2. CDR3 length equals 12 residues. Germline CDR1 SGHRS, CDR2 YFSETQ. Trimming at V came to 6 bases and at J to 5 bases, leaving 3 bases not matched to a gene. CDR3 DNA: TGCGCCAGCACCCGGGAGGGGGAGACCCAGTACTTC. Amino acids: CASTREGETQYF.

The V gene is TRBV30, the J gene TRBJ1-2; D not certain. The length of the CDR3 is 15 residues. With 2 bases removed from V and 8 bases from J, the gap between germline ends came to 21 bases. Germline values: CDR1 GTSNPN, CDR2 SVGIG (reference sequence). The CDR3 is CAWSWSGPPGTGYTF. The CDR3 region has the DNA TGTGCCTGGAGTTGGTCGGGCCCGCCTGGAACGGGCTACACCTTC.

This clonotype was seen a few times. This sequence joins TRBV20-1 and TRBJ2-2, with a possible D match to TRBD2 (5 bases). With 6 bases removed from V and 1 base from J, the gap between germline ends came to 9 bases. The length of the CDR3 is 13 residues. Looked up from germline, CDR1 is DFQATT and CDR2 is SNEGSKA (reference sequence). The CDR3: CSAWTGNTGELFF. The CDR3 DNA reads as TGCAGTGCGTGGACTGGGAACACCGGGGAGCTGTTTTTT.

There are many counts of this clonotype. The genes are TRBV6-1 and TRBJ1-4, with TRBD1 identical over 9 bases. This CDR3 has 16 amino acids. The germline gives CDR1 MNHNS, CDR2 SASEGT. V lost 5 bases, J lost 3 bases, and 7 bases stayed unmatched. The CDR3 protein is CASSTQGQGANEKLFF. CDR3 nucleotide sequence: TGTGCCAGCAGTACCCAGGGACAGGGTGCTAATGAAAAACTGTTTTTT.

The gene calls are TRBV3-1 and TRBJ1-1, with 10 bases identical to TRBD1. The CDR3 sequence is 14 residues long. J lost 6 bases, V lost 2 bases, and 3 bases had no gene match. The germline CDR1 and CDR2 sequences are LGHDT and YNNKEL (reference sequence). The CDR3 DNA sequence: TGTGCCAGCAGCCAACCGGGACAGGGGTCTGAAGCTTTCTTT. Translating gives CASSQPGQGSEAFF.

This clonotype was seen a few times. The rearrangement joins TRBV9 to TRBJ2-7; maybe TRBD2 (6 bases). The CDR3 has 14 amino acids. Trimming shortened V by 0 bases and J by 2 bases, and 9 bases separated the two germline ends. The germline gives CDR1 SGDLS, CDR2 YYNGEE. CDR3 coding DNA: TGTGCCAGCAGCGTAGGGGGCGGGGCCTACGAGCAGTACTTC. Its translation: CASSVGGGAYEQYF. Complete variable domain (other parts from reference TRBV9 and TRBJ2-7): DSGVTQTPKHLITATGQRVTLRCSPRSGDLSVYWYQQSLDQGLQFLIQYYNGEERAKGNILERFSAQQFPDLHSELNLSSLELGDSALYFCASSVGGGAYEQYFGPGTRLTVT.

This chain uses TRBV29-1 with TRBJ1-1; 7 bases fit TRBD1. Germline lookup yields CDR1 SQVTM and CDR2 ANQGSEA. The CDR3 contains 13 residues. The J segment lost 5 bases and the V segment lost 7 bases, leaving 10 bases of the junction unmatched. CDR3 nucleotides: TGCAGCGCTAAAAGACAGGGTGGGACTGAAGCTTTCTTT. It translates to CSAKRQGGTEAFF.

This clonotype was counted between two and nine times. The J gene is TRBJ2-2, the V gene TRBV15; 10 bases line up with TRBD2. This CDR3 comprises 17 residues. Trimming cost V 1 base and J 3 bases; bases outside gene matches: 5. The V gene's germline CDR1 is LNHNV and CDR2 YYDKDF (reference sequence). The CDR3 DNA follows: TGTGCCACCAGCAGAGGGGCTAGCGGGAGATACACCGGGGAGCTGTTTTTT. Encoded protein: CATSRGASGRYTGELFF.

J is TRBJ2-1 and V is TRBV2; D remains unclear. Germline CDR1 SNHLY, CDR2 FYNNEI. Between the trimmed V and J ends, which lost 3 bases and 7 bases, there was a span of 10 bases. The CDR3 totals 13 residues. CDR3 residues: CASSEWEKNEQFF. The DNA of the CDR3 is TGTGCCAGCAGTGAGTGGGAAAAGAATGAGCAGTTCTTC. Together with reference TRBV2 and TRBJ2-1, the CDR3 gives the full variable domain: EPEVTQTPSHQVTQMGQEVILRCVPISNHLYFYWYRQILGQKVEFLVSFYNNEISEKSEIFDDQFSVERPDGSNFTLKIRSTKLEDSAMYFCASSEWEKNEQFFGPGTRLTVL.

The chain joins TRBV27 to TRBJ2-7; D gene unclear. Germline CDR1 is MNHEY and CDR2 is SMNVEV (reference sequence). This CDR3 region has 14 residues. V lost 3 bases to trimming and J lost 3 bases, with 12 bases between them. CDR3: CASSFAQMGYEQYF. The CDR3 nucleotides read TGTGCCAGCAGTTTTGCTCAAATGGGCTACGAGCAGTACTTC.

The V gene is TRBV19, the J gene TRBJ2-2, with 14 nucleotides matching TRBD2. CDR3 length equals 20 residues. Germline-derived CDR1 and CDR2 are LNHDA and SQIVND (reference sequence). Losses at the gene ends were 7 bases for V and 0 bases for J; bases not matched to a gene: 13. The CDR3 here is CASNAGLAGAAPANTGELFF. In DNA, the CDR3 is TGTGCCAGTAACGCGGGACTAGCGGGAGCCGCTCCCGCGAACACCGGGGAGCTGTTTTTT.

The sample holds a few counts of this clonotype. The V gene is TRBV3-1, the J gene TRBJ2-7; D possibly corresponds to TRBD2 (5 bases). The CDR3 sequence is 15 residues long. The V gene lost 4 bases and the J gene lost 0 bases, with 13 bases spanning the gap. Germline assignment: CDR1 LGHDT and CDR2 YNNKEL (reference sequence). As DNA, the CDR3 is TGTGCCAGCAGCCCAGACACGGGGTTCTCCTACGAGCAGTACTTC. It codes for CASSPDTGFSYEQYF.

This clonotype showed up just a few times. The chain is built from TRBV5-6 and TRBJ1-5, with D tentatively TRBD1 (5 bases). CDR1 is SGHDT and CDR2 is YYEEEE in the germline V gene. This CDR3 is 15 amino acids long. V was clipped by 2 bases and J by 1 base, with 10 bases between them. CDR3 protein: CASSFFGGSNQPQHF. CDR3 nucleotides: TGTGCCAGCAGCTTTTTTGGGGGAAGCAATCAGCCCCAGCATTTT.

In its sample, this clonotype was seen a few times. At one boundary the junction diverges from the germline segment, which might be a read error. This chain joins TRBV9 and TRBJ2-2; 7 nucleotides agree with TRBD2. The length of the CDR3 is 16 residues. Germline loops: CDR1 SGDLS, CDR2 YYNGEE. CDR3 nucleotide sequence: TGTGCCAGCAACGTAGGTCTAGCGGAAAACACCGGGGAGCTGTTTTTT. Translating gives CASNVGLAENTGELFF. The full variable domain, completed using reference TRBV9 and TRBJ2-2, is DSGVTQTPKHLITATGQRVTLRCSPRSGDLSVYWYQQSLDQGLQFLIQYYNGEERAKGNILERFSAQQFPDLHSELNLSSLELGDSALYFCASNVGLAENTGELFFGEGSRLTVL.

This clonotype was seen at least ten times. This chain connects TRBV18 to TRBJ2-2; D gene uncertain. Germline loops: CDR1 KGHSH, CDR2 LQKENI. The CDR3 is 13 amino acids. V gave up 10 bases and J gave up 1 base, with 10 bases separating them. The CDR3 sequence is CATAVKNTGELFF. The CDR3 bases are TGTGCCACCGCTGTAAAGAACACCGGGGAGCTGTTTTTT.

This clonotype was counted at least ten times. The rearrangement joins TRBV6-1 to TRBJ1-2, with D perhaps TRBD1 (6 bases). Germline CDR1 and CDR2: MNHNS and SASEGT. Trimming removed 6 bases from V and 2 bases from J, with 13 bases in between. This CDR3 contains 14 residues. CDR3 nucleotide sequence: TGTGCCAGCAGGGAGACAGGAGTAAACTATGGCTACACCTTC. Protein: CASRETGVNYGYTF.

This clonotype has at least ten counts. The V call is TRBV28, the J call TRBJ2-5; 10 bases are a match to TRBD2. Germline V gene data show CDR1 as MDHEN and CDR2 as SYDVKM. The trim removed 8 bases at V and 3 bases at J, leaving 3 bases unmatched. This CDR3 comprises 13 residues. CDR3 bases: TGTGCCAGCGGAGCGGGAGGGAAAGAGACCCAGTACTTC. This sequence encodes CASGAGGKETQYF.

This clonotype was seen a handful of times. The junction differs from germline at one of its ends, possibly a read error. The CDR3 DNA follows: TGCAGTGCTACCAAACAGGTGACGCACTTC. Its protein product is CSATKQVTHF. The J gene is TRBJ2-5, the V gene TRBV20-1; a possible D gene is TRBD1 (5 bases). The CDR3 is made up of 10 amino acids. The germline CDR1 and CDR2 sequences are DFQATT and SNEGSKA (reference sequence).

This clonotype was seen at least ten times. The DNA for the CDR3 is TGTGCCAGCAGTGAAACGGGGGGGGCTGGGGCTTTCTTT. Translation gives CASSETGGAGAFF. The gene calls are TRBV2 and TRBJ1-1, with a tentative D call TRBD1 (6 bases). CDR3 length: 13 residues. Germline-derived CDR1 and CDR2 are SNHLY and FYNNEI. With 2 bases removed from V and 11 bases from J, the gap between germline ends came to 15 bases. Filled out from reference TRBV2 and TRBJ1-1, the complete variable domain reads EPEVTQTPSHQVTQMGQEVILRCVPISNHLYFYWYRQILGQKVEFLVSFYNNEISEKSEIFDDQFSVERPDGSNFTLKIRSTKLEDSAMYFCASSETGGAGAFFGQGTRLTVV.

The CDR3 nucleotides are TGTGCCAGTCTTAGGAGTACGGGCGGGAGCAATCAGCCCCAGCATTTT. Protein sequence: CASLRSTGGSNQPQHF. The chain uses TRBV19 and TRBJ1-5, with D uncertain. Trimming stripped 8 bases from V and 1 base from J, with 18 bases between. This CDR3 contains 16 residues. Germline V gene lookup returns CDR1 LNHDA and CDR2 SQIVND (reference sequence). Drawing the rest from reference TRBV19 and TRBJ1-5, the complete variable domain is DGGITQSPKYLFRKEGQNVTLSCEQNLNHDAMYWYRQDPGQGLRLIYYSQIVNDFQKGDIAEGYSVSREKKESFPLTVTSAQKNPTAFYLCASLRSTGGSNQPQHFGDGTRLSIL.

This rearrangement joins TRBV30 to TRBJ2-7; 8 bases agree with TRBD2. J gave up 5 bases and V 3 bases, and 12 bases lay outside the gene matches. Germline lookup yields CDR1 GTSNPN and CDR2 SVGIG (reference sequence). The CDR3 totals 15 residues. The CDR3 is CAWRASGHSLHEQYF. CDR3 coding DNA: TGTGCCTGGAGGGCTAGCGGGCACTCCCTCCACGAGCAGTACTTC.

CDR3 protein: CASSQGWKGLDTEAFF. CDR3 nucleotides: TGCGCCAGCAGCCAAGGCTGGAAGGGGCTCGACACTGAAGCTTTCTTT. The rearrangement joins TRBV4-1 to TRBJ1-1; a possible D gene is TRBD1 (5 bases). The V end was cut by 1 base, the J end by 3 bases, with 15 bases between. From germline, CDR1 is MGHRA and CDR2 YSYEKL. CDR3 length equals 16 residues.

Many counts were recorded for this clonotype. This chain links TRBV3-1 with TRBJ1-1, with 8 bases aligning to TRBD1. Germline V gene sequence: CDR1 LGHDT, CDR2 YNNKEL (reference sequence). J lost 1 base, V lost 1 base, and 2 bases had no gene match. This CDR3 comprises 15 residues. In DNA form, the CDR3 reads TGTGCCAGCAGCCAAGCTGGACAGGGGAACACTGAAGCTTTCTTT. Protein: CASSQAGQGNTEAFF.

The chain employs TRBV29-1 and TRBJ2-1; D is perhaps TRBD1 (6 bases). Germline CDR1 reads SQVTM; CDR2 reads ANQGSEA. This CDR3 region has 14 residues. V was shortened by 6 bases and J by 3 bases, with 15 bases between the two germline ends. The CDR3 sequence is CSVEQGSLYNEQFF. The CDR3 nucleotides are TGCAGCGTCGAACAGGGAAGCCTCTACAATGAGCAGTTCTTC.

The chain employs TRBV7-9 and TRBJ1-1; D perhaps matches TRBD1 (6 bases). The CDR3 sequence is 16 residues long. Per germline, CDR1 SEHNR and CDR2 FQNEAQ (reference sequence). V lost 5 bases and J lost 0, with 16 bases in between. The CDR3 protein is CASSRGQSRLNTEAFF. As DNA, the CDR3 is TGTGCCAGCAGCCGTGGACAGAGCCGTTTGAACACTGAAGCTTTCTTT.

This rearrangement joins TRBV7-3 to TRBJ2-3, with D possibly matching TRBD2 (6 bases). The V and J ends lost 5 bases and 4 bases respectively, with 13 bases between them. This CDR3 is built from 14 residues. The V gene's germline CDR1 is SGHTA and CDR2 FQGTGA. The chain's CDR3 is CASSRTGAPDTQYF. Written as DNA, the CDR3 is TGTGCCAGCAGCCGTACGGGAGCCCCAGATACGCAGTATTTT.

This clonotype turned up a few times. The chain recombines TRBV9 with TRBJ2-7; D might be TRBD1 or TRBD2, each matching 6 bases. The CDR3 runs 14 residues. Germline loops: CDR1 SGDLS, CDR2 YYNGEE. The ends were cut back, 0 bases at V and 6 bases at J, with 13 bases in the middle. The CDR3 region has the DNA TGTGCCAGCAGCGTAGAGGTAGGGGGAGGCGAGCAGTACTTC. It yields the protein CASSVEVGGGEQYF.